This is a list of T cell receptor beta chains from one sample in a study of long-term antiretroviral therapy in people with HIV. TCRdb's copy holds only in-frame clones and misses some; the assay was immunoSEQ multiplex PCR. Of about 28,000 clones in the sample, 85% to 95% were seen once. Sequencing used unsorted PBMCs, obtained 5.3 years after starting antiretroviral therapy. Source of these receptors: a man aged 50 or older with HIV. Both conserved end residues are part of each CDR3. A D gene is named only where the DNA matches it firmly. Size is omitted from some rows. Given values are once, few, many or a class for expanded clones.

cdr3_aa: CASSYSLDRGNEQYF
cdr3_nt: TGTGCCAGCAGTTACTCACTGGACAGGGGAAACGAGCAGTACTTC
j_call: TRBJ2-7
clone_size: .
d_call: TRBD1
v_call: TRBV6-5

cdr3_aa: CASRTGTGLTGELFF
cdr3_nt: TGTGCCAGCAGGACCGGGACAGGGCTCACCGGGGAGCTGTTTTTT
j_call: TRBJ2-2
clone_size: once
d_call: TRBD1
v_call: TRBV6-5

cdr3_aa: CASSKDASSYNEQFF
cdr3_nt: TGTGCCAGCAGCAAGGACGCGAGCTCCTACAATGAGCAGTTCTTC
j_call: TRBJ2-1
clone_size: .
d_call: .
v_call: TRBV7-2

cdr3_aa: CASSFARRGDTQYF
cdr3_nt: TGTGCCAGCAGCTTCGCCCGGCGCGGGGATACGCAGTATTTT
j_call: TRBJ2-3
clone_size: once
d_call: .
v_call: TRBV11-2

cdr3_aa: CASSLPTGSPTGELFF
cdr3_nt: TGTGCCAGCAGCCTTCCGACAGGGTCCCCAACCGGGGAGCTGTTTTTT
j_call: TRBJ2-2
clone_size: .
d_call: TRBD1
v_call: TRBV13

cdr3_aa: CASSAGYNSPLHF
cdr3_nt: TGCGCCAGCAGTGCCGGTTATAATTCACCCCTCCACTTT
j_call: TRBJ1-6
clone_size: once
d_call: .
v_call: TRBV10-2

cdr3_aa: CATQTGPSTEAFF
cdr3_nt: TGTGCCACCCAGACAGGGCCGTCGACTGAAGCTTTCTTT
j_call: TRBJ1-1
clone_size: .
d_call: TRBD1
v_call: TRBV10-3

cdr3_aa: CASSFGTGRGSPLHF
cdr3_nt: TGTGCCAGCAGCTTCGGGACAGGGAGAGGTTCACCCCTCCACTTT
j_call: TRBJ1-6
clone_size: .
d_call: TRBD1
v_call: TRBV11-2

cdr3_aa: CAWSPGTTNEKLFF
cdr3_nt: TGTGCCTGGAGTCCCGGGACCACTAATGAAAAACTGTTTTTT
j_call: TRBJ1-4
clone_size: .
d_call: .
v_call: TRBV30

cdr3_aa: CASSPAVGLEVTEAFF
cdr3_nt: TGCGCCAGCAGCCCAGCCGTCGGCCTAGAGGTAACTGAAGCTTTCTTT
j_call: TRBJ1-1
clone_size: .
d_call: .
v_call: TRBV4-3

cdr3_aa: CASRQGVNSPLHF
cdr3_nt: TGTGCCAGCAGGCAGGGTGTGAATTCACCCCTCCACTTT
j_call: TRBJ1-6
clone_size: .
d_call: .
v_call: TRBV6-1

cdr3_aa: CASSIGDRTGEQYF
cdr3_nt: TGTGCCAGTAGTATAGGGGACAGGACAGGCGAGCAGTACTTC
j_call: TRBJ2-7
clone_size: .
d_call: TRBD1
v_call: TRBV19

cdr3_aa: CASRALAGGSYEQYF
cdr3_nt: TGCGCCAGCAGAGCTCTAGCGGGGGGTTCCTACGAGCAGTACTTC
j_call: TRBJ2-7
clone_size: .
d_call: TRBD2
v_call: TRBV10-2

cdr3_aa: CASSLRTALNTEAFF
cdr3_nt: TGTGCCAGTAGTTTACGGACAGCGCTGAACACTGAAGCTTTCTTT
j_call: TRBJ1-1
clone_size: .
d_call: .
v_call: TRBV19

cdr3_aa: CASSPAQGGTGELFF
cdr3_nt: TGCGCCAGCAGCCCGGCTCAGGGGGGAACCGGGGAGCTGTTTTTT
j_call: TRBJ2-2
clone_size: .
d_call: .
v_call: TRBV5-1

cdr3_aa: CASSKDRGNEQFF
cdr3_nt: TGTGCCAGCAGCAAGGACAGGGGCAATGAGCAGTTCTTC
j_call: TRBJ2-1
clone_size: .
d_call: TRBD1
v_call: TRBV11-3

cdr3_aa: CASSLGHSYEQYF
cdr3_nt: TGTGCCAGCAGCTTGGGCCACTCCTACGAGCAGTACTTC
j_call: TRBJ2-7
clone_size: .
d_call: .
v_call: TRBV5-6

cdr3_aa: CASSVGRQGNQPQHF
cdr3_nt: TGTGCCAGTAGTGTCGGTCGCCAGGGCAATCAGCCCCAGCATTTT
j_call: TRBJ1-5
clone_size: .
d_call: .
v_call: TRBV19

cdr3_aa: CASDTGGRGEQYF
cdr3_nt: TGTGCCAGCGATACAGGGGGCCGGGGCGAGCAGTACTTC
j_call: TRBJ2-7
clone_size: .
d_call: TRBD1
v_call: TRBV6-6

cdr3_aa: CSVGQLVENEQFF
cdr3_nt: TGCAGCGTTGGTCAGTTGGTTGAGAATGAGCAGTTCTTC
j_call: TRBJ2-1
clone_size: .
d_call: .
v_call: TRBV29-1

cdr3_aa: CASSESPGNTEAFF
cdr3_nt: TGCGCCAGCAGTGAGTCGCCAGGGAACACTGAAGCTTTCTTT
j_call: TRBJ1-1
clone_size: once
d_call: .
v_call: TRBV10-1

cdr3_aa: CASSQVVGQGIGKRNYEQYF
cdr3_nt: TGCGCCAGCAGCCAAGTAGTGGGACAGGGGATAGGAAAAAGAAATTACGAGCAGTACTTC
j_call: TRBJ2-7
clone_size: .
d_call: TRBD1
v_call: TRBV4-1

cdr3_aa: CSVRQGADTQYF
cdr3_nt: TGCAGCGTGAGACAGGGAGCAGATACGCAGTATTTT
j_call: TRBJ2-3
clone_size: .
d_call: TRBD1
v_call: TRBV29-1

cdr3_aa: CASSTRGGYEQYF
cdr3_nt: TGTGCCAGCAGCACCAGGGGCGGATACGAGCAGTACTTC
j_call: TRBJ2-7
clone_size: .
d_call: .
v_call: TRBV9

cdr3_aa: CASSMLAWSTDTQYF
cdr3_nt: TGTGCCAGTAGTATGCTAGCGTGGAGCACAGATACGCAGTATTTT
j_call: TRBJ2-3
clone_size: .
d_call: .
v_call: TRBV19

cdr3_aa: CASSLQRSNQPQHF
cdr3_nt: TGTGCCAGCAGCTTGCAACGTTCTAATCAGCCCCAGCATTTT
j_call: TRBJ1-5
clone_size: few
d_call: .
v_call: TRBV5-6

cdr3_aa: CAISSIRDSSYGYTF
cdr3_nt: TGTGCCATCAGTAGCATCCGGGACAGTTCCTATGGCTACACCTTC
j_call: TRBJ1-2
clone_size: .
d_call: TRBD1
v_call: TRBV10-3

cdr3_aa: CATLDRGRSNYGYTF
cdr3_nt: TGTGCCACCTTGGACAGGGGGCGCAGTAACTATGGCTACACCTTC
j_call: TRBJ1-2
clone_size: .
d_call: TRBD1
v_call: TRBV19

cdr3_aa: CASSLSGRSSGNTIYF
cdr3_nt: TGTGCCAGCAGTTTGTCAGGCAGGAGCTCTGGAAACACCATATATTTT
j_call: TRBJ1-3
clone_size: .
d_call: .
v_call: TRBV28

cdr3_aa: CASSLAGGTGNEQFF
cdr3_nt: TGCGCCAGCAGCTTAGCGGGGGGAACAGGGAATGAGCAGTTCTTC
j_call: TRBJ2-1
clone_size: .
d_call: TRBD2
v_call: TRBV5-1

cdr3_aa: CASSEEGGRDQPQHF
cdr3_nt: TGTGCCAGCAGTGAAGAGGGGGGGCGAGATCAGCCCCAGCATTTT
j_call: TRBJ1-5
clone_size: .
d_call: .
v_call: TRBV6-1

cdr3_aa: CASRLGQGLYEQYF
cdr3_nt: TGTGCCAGCAGACTAGGACAGGGCCTCTACGAGCAGTACTTC
j_call: TRBJ2-7
clone_size: .
d_call: TRBD1
v_call: TRBV2

cdr3_aa: CASSLYLGAEAFF
cdr3_nt: TGTGCCAGCAGTTTATATCTGGGGGCGGAAGCTTTCTTT
j_call: TRBJ1-1
clone_size: .
d_call: .
v_call: TRBV27

cdr3_aa: CASSSRTSGGPEFSTDTQYF
cdr3_nt: TGTGCCAGCAGTTCGAGGACTAGCGGGGGTCCCGAATTTAGCACAGATACGCAGTATTTT
j_call: TRBJ2-3
clone_size: once
d_call: TRBD2
v_call: TRBV27

cdr3_aa: CAISESKGTEAFF
cdr3_nt: TGTGCCATCAGTGAGTCGAAGGGCACTGAAGCTTTCTTT
j_call: TRBJ1-1
clone_size: .
d_call: .
v_call: TRBV10-3

cdr3_aa: CASSSTGAEDTQYF
cdr3_nt: TGTGCCAGCAGCTCGACAGGGGCCGAGGATACGCAGTATTTT
j_call: TRBJ2-3
clone_size: .
d_call: TRBD1
v_call: TRBV5-6

cdr3_aa: CASSSLAGADYEQYF
cdr3_nt: TGTGCCAGCAGTTCTCTAGCGGGGGCGGACTACGAGCAGTACTTC
j_call: TRBJ2-7
clone_size: .
d_call: TRBD2
v_call: TRBV27

cdr3_aa: CAIRVGPGGSYEQYF
cdr3_nt: TGTGCCATCAGGGTAGGGCCTGGGGGCTCCTACGAGCAGTACTTC
j_call: TRBJ2-7
clone_size: .
d_call: .
v_call: TRBV10-3

cdr3_aa: CSVVEGMNTEAFF
cdr3_nt: TGCAGCGTTGTGGAGGGGATGAACACTGAAGCTTTCTTT
j_call: TRBJ1-1
clone_size: .
d_call: .
v_call: TRBV29-1

cdr3_aa: CASSLKPSTGRGQGEQYF
cdr3_nt: TGTGCCAGCAGCTTAAAACCCTCTACCGGCAGGGGGCAAGGCGAGCAGTACTTC
j_call: TRBJ2-7
clone_size: .
d_call: TRBD1
v_call: TRBV7-3

cdr3_aa: CASSPRDRVNQPQHF
cdr3_nt: TGTGCCAGCAGTCCCCGGGACAGGGTCAATCAGCCCCAGCATTTT
j_call: TRBJ1-5
clone_size: once
d_call: TRBD1
v_call: TRBV27

cdr3_aa: CASSLVGGAHTGELFF
cdr3_nt: TGTGCCAGCAGCTTGGTAGGGGGGGCTCACACCGGGGAGCTGTTTTTT
j_call: TRBJ2-2
clone_size: .
d_call: .
v_call: TRBV5-4

cdr3_aa: CASSRWVGLAYEQYF
cdr3_nt: TGTGCCAGCAGCCGTTGGGTAGGGTTGGCCTACGAGCAGTACTTC
j_call: TRBJ2-7
clone_size: .
d_call: .
v_call: TRBV13

cdr3_aa: CASSPWGEAADTQYF
cdr3_nt: TGTGCCAGCTCACCATGGGGGGAGGCGGCAGATACGCAGTATTTT
j_call: TRBJ2-3
clone_size: few
d_call: .
v_call: TRBV18

cdr3_aa: CASSLLSQSSYNSPLHF
cdr3_nt: TGTGCCAGCAGCTTACTAAGCCAGAGCTCCTATAATTCACCCCTCCACTTT
j_call: TRBJ1-6
clone_size: .
d_call: .
v_call: TRBV7-8

cdr3_aa: CSVADRVQEKLFF
cdr3_nt: TGCAGCGTCGCGGACAGGGTACAGGAAAAACTGTTTTTT
j_call: TRBJ1-4
clone_size: .
d_call: TRBD1
v_call: TRBV29-1

cdr3_aa: CSVEGGANVLTF
cdr3_nt: TGCAGCGTTGAAGGGGGGGCCAACGTCCTGACTTTC
j_call: TRBJ2-6
clone_size: .
d_call: .
v_call: TRBV29-1

cdr3_aa: CASTITGGNSPLHF
cdr3_nt: TGTGCCAGCACCATAACAGGGGGAAACTCACCCCTCCACTTT
j_call: TRBJ1-6
clone_size: once
d_call: TRBD1
v_call: TRBV6-1

cdr3_aa: CASSTGQGGTGELFF
cdr3_nt: TGTGCCAGTAGTACAGGACAGGGAGGGACCGGGGAGCTGTTTTTT
j_call: TRBJ2-2
clone_size: .
d_call: .
v_call: TRBV19

cdr3_aa: CASSPPDPSPLHF
cdr3_nt: TGTGCCAGCTCACCACCGGATCCTTCACCCCTCCACTTT
j_call: TRBJ1-6
clone_size: few
d_call: .
v_call: TRBV18

cdr3_aa: CASSVVSGGPLNTGELFF
cdr3_nt: TGTGCCAGCAGCGTAGTTAGCGGGGGCCCACTGAACACCGGGGAGCTGTTTTTT
j_call: TRBJ2-2
clone_size: .
d_call: TRBD2
v_call: TRBV9

cdr3_aa: CASRLGVWTEAFF
cdr3_nt: TGTGCCAGCAGGCTGGGGGTTTGGACTGAAGCTTTCTTT
j_call: TRBJ1-1
clone_size: .
d_call: .
v_call: TRBV11-2

cdr3_aa: CASRKAGGGLDGYTF
cdr3_nt: TGTGCCAGCAGAAAAGCGGGCGGGGGGCTGGATGGCTACACCTTC
j_call: TRBJ1-2
clone_size: .
d_call: .
v_call: TRBV27

cdr3_aa: CASSLLQDGTDTQYF
cdr3_nt: TGTGCCAGCAGCTTACTTCAGGACGGCACAGATACGCAGTATTTT
j_call: TRBJ2-3
clone_size: .
d_call: .
v_call: TRBV11-2

cdr3_aa: CASSPSANTGELFF
cdr3_nt: TGTGCCAGCAGTCCCTCGGCGAACACCGGGGAGCTGTTTTTT
j_call: TRBJ2-2
clone_size: .
d_call: .
v_call: TRBV6-5

cdr3_aa: CASSLGGAYYEQYF
cdr3_nt: TGCGCCAGCAGCTTGGGGGGGGCCTACTACGAGCAGTACTTC
j_call: TRBJ2-7
clone_size: .
d_call: .
v_call: TRBV5-1

cdr3_aa: CASSLAESRRGPNYGYTF
cdr3_nt: TGTGCCAGCAGCTTGGCCGAGTCCCGTAGGGGGCCTAACTATGGCTACACCTTC
j_call: TRBJ1-2
clone_size: few
d_call: TRBD1
v_call: TRBV5-6